These 19 T cell receptor beta chains came from one sample sequenced in a study of cytomegalovirus exposure and HLA in healthy donors. The primer mix had 60 Vbeta and 13 Jbeta primers. The method was immunoSEQ multiplex PCR; TCRdb's version includes in-frame clones alone and lacks a portion of them. The data show 150,000 to 200,000 clones, with 79% seen just once and 4.4% held by the top ten. Sequencing used PBMCs. These receptors all come from a woman aged 30 to 39 in good health and CMV-seropositive.

The chain recombines TRBV18 with TRBJ2-7; maybe TRBD1 (6 bases). The CDR3 covers 14 residues. Germline CDR1 and CDR2: KGHSH and LQKENI. V shed 0 bases and J shed 0 bases, with 6 bases lying between them. The chain's CDR3 is CASSPPDSSYEQYF. CDR3 bases: TGTGCCAGCTCACCACCGGACAGCTCCTACGAGCAGTACTTC. The full variable domain, its missing parts supplied by reference TRBV18 and TRBJ2-7, is NAGVMQNPRHLVRRRGQEARLRCSPMKGHSHVYWYRQLPEEGLKFMVYLQKENIIDESGMPKERFSAEFPKEGPSILRIQQVVRGDSAAYFCASSPPDSSYEQYFGPGTRLTVT.

The chain uses TRBV14 and TRBJ2-1, with 7 bases matching TRBD2. The CDR3 length is 13 residues. After removal of 2 bases from V and 8 bases from J, the junction contained 3 bases not matched to a gene. Germline V lookup: CDR1 SGHDN, CDR2 FVKESK. CDR3 sequence (DNA): TGTGCCAGCAGCCAACTTCTAGCGGATGAGCAGTTCTTC. Amino acid sequence: CASSQLLADEQFF.

The chain combines TRBV7-7 with TRBJ2-7, with 8 bases matching TRBD1. CDR1 SSHAT and CDR2 FNYEAQ come from the germline V gene (reference sequence). The V gene end was trimmed by 4 bases and the J gene end by 3 bases; junction bases not matched to a gene: 2. The CDR3 sequence is 13 residues long. CDR3 loop: CASSSTGVYEQYF. Here the CDR3 DNA reads TGTGCCAGCAGCTCGACAGGGGTCTACGAGCAGTACTTC.

The genes are TRBV19 and TRBJ2-7, with D tentatively TRBD1 (5 bases). CDR1 is LNHDA and CDR2 is SQIVND in the germline V gene (reference sequence). The CDR3 consists of 13 residues. Trimming shortened V by 3 bases and J by 5 bases, and 11 bases separated the two germline ends. CDR3 sequence: CASSILDRDEQYF. The CDR3 DNA is TGTGCCAGTAGTATTCTCGACAGAGACGAGCAGTACTTC.

This rearrangement joins TRBV2 to TRBJ1-1; TRBD1 matches 10 bases. Germline trimming cut 1 base from V and 2 bases from J; bases unmatched to any gene: 10. Germline assignment: CDR1 SNHLY and CDR2 FYNNEI. The CDR3 extends over 18 amino acids. DNA of the CDR3: TGTGCCAGCAGTGAAGAATTACCGCAGACAGGGGGCAACACTGAAGCTTTCTTT. Amino acids: CASSEELPQTGGNTEAFF.

The chain carries TRBV27 and TRBJ2-4, with 7 positions matching TRBD2. The junction had 17 bases not matched to a gene; V was cut back by 5 bases and J by 4 bases. CDR1 and CDR2 (germline): MNHEY, SMNVEV (reference sequence). The CDR3 consists of 18 residues. CDR3 region: CASSARGRTSDNKNIQYF. CDR3 bases: TGTGCCAGCAGTGCCCGAGGTCGAACTAGCGATAATAAAAACATTCAGTACTTC.

The V and J genes are TRBV14 and TRBJ1-2, with D maybe TRBD1 (5 bases). CDR1 is SGHDN and CDR2 is FVKESK in the germline V gene. This CDR3 is 17 amino acids long. The V end lost 4 bases, the J end lost 5 bases, and 23 bases lay between the germline ends. This CDR3 reads CASSLSGPPGGVYGYTF. DNA for the CDR3: TGTGCCAGCAGCCTAAGTGGGCCCCCGGGGGGGGTTTATGGCTACACCTTC.

This chain links TRBV27 with TRBJ2-1, with 10 bases identical to TRBD1. The CDR3 is 15 amino acids. The trim removed 2 bases at V and 6 bases at J, leaving 4 bases unmatched. Germline CDR1 reads MNHEY; CDR2 reads SMNVEV (reference sequence). The CDR3 region is CASSLGTGVFNEQFF. The DNA for the CDR3 is TGTGCCAGCAGTTTAGGGACAGGGGTTTTCAATGAGCAGTTCTTC.

In its sample, this clone was seen once. The rearrangement links TRBV6-5 to TRBJ2-7; possibly TRBD2 for D (5 bases). V lost 5 bases and J 0 bases, leaving 11 bases between the germline ends. The CDR3 covers 14 residues. Per germline, CDR1 MNHEY and CDR2 SVGAGI. In DNA form, the CDR3 reads TGTGCCAGCAGTCTTACCCGGGGCTCCTACGAGCAGTACTTC. Its translation: CASSLTRGSYEQYF.

This chain connects TRBV6-5 to TRBJ1-1, with a weak D call TRBD1 (6 bases). V lost 2 bases to trimming and J lost 5 bases, with 15 bases between them. The CDR3 covers 15 residues. CDR1 is MNHEY and CDR2 is SVGAGI in the germline V gene. CDR3 nucleotides: TGTGCCAGCAGTTACCTACGACAGGTGGGGACTGAAGCTTTCTTT. It specifies CASSYLRQVGTEAFF.

This chain links TRBV4-3 with TRBJ1-2; 7 bases agree with TRBD1. There are 16 residues in the CDR3. Trimming took 5 bases from V and 2 from J; bases not matched to a gene: 11. Per germline, CDR1 LGHNA and CDR2 YSLEER. The CDR3: CASSDGMTGSNYGYTF. For the CDR3, the DNA is TGCGCCAGCAGCGACGGAATGACAGGGTCAAACTATGGCTACACCTTC.

In this sample, this clone turned up a few times. This chain joins TRBV15 and TRBJ2-2; TRBD2 agrees at 7 bases. Per germline, CDR1 LNHNV and CDR2 YYDKDF (reference sequence). The CDR3 loop spans 17 amino acids. J was trimmed by 2 bases and V by 0 bases; bases with no gene match: 6. This CDR3 is CATSRDRLAANTGELFF. The DNA for the CDR3 is TGTGCCACCAGCAGAGATAGGCTAGCGGCAAACACCGGGGAGCTGTTTTTT.

V usage is TRBV15 and J usage is TRBJ2-5; 7 positions match TRBD2. Germline values: CDR1 LNHNV, CDR2 YYDKDF (reference sequence). Trimming removed 4 bases from V and 10 bases from J; junction bases left unmatched: 9. This CDR3 region has 13 residues. Here the CDR3 DNA reads TGTGCCACCAGCACCGGGACTATGATGGTCCAGTACTTC. Residues: CATSTGTMMVQYF. Supplemented by reference TRBV15 and TRBJ2-5, the full variable domain reads DAMVIQNPRYQVTQFGKPVTLSCSQTLNHNVMYWYQQKSSQAPKLLFHYYDKDFNNEADTPDNFQSRRPNTSFCFLDIRSPGLGDTAMYLCATSTGTMMVQYFGPGTRLLVL.

The V gene is TRBV18, the J gene TRBJ1-5; TRBD1 matches 11 bases. This CDR3 has 15 amino acids. J gave up 3 bases and V 4 bases, and 2 bases lay outside the gene matches. Germline CDR1 reads KGHSH; CDR2 reads LQKENI. Here the CDR3 reads CASSQGQGDNQPQHF. CDR3 nucleotide sequence: TGTGCCAGCTCACAGGGACAGGGGGACAATCAGCCCCAGCATTTT.

In its sample, this clone was seen once. The rearrangement joins TRBV5-1 to TRBJ2-3; TRBD1 matches at 10 bases. J gave up 5 bases and V 5 bases, and 8 bases lay outside the gene matches. Germline V gives CDR1 SGHRS, CDR2 YFSETQ. The CDR3 runs to 15 residues. The CDR3 DNA reads TGCGCCAGCAGGGGTCGGACAGGGGGAGAAGATACGCAGTATTTT. The encoded protein is CASRGRTGGEDTQYF.

Comment on this clone: A read error may account for a junction end that differs from germline. This chain links TRBV5-1 with TRBJ2-7, with D maybe TRBD2 (5 bases). The CDR3 is 13 amino acids. From germline, CDR1 is SGHRS and CDR2 YFSETQ. The CDR3 loop reads CASSRPDSFEQYF. The CDR3 DNA is TGCGCCAGCAGCCGTCCGGACTCCTTCGAGCAGTACTTC. Variable domain in full (rest from reference TRBV5-1 and TRBJ2-7): KAGVTQTPRYLIKTRGQQVTLSCSPISGHRSVSWYQQTPGQGLQFLFEYFSETQRNKGNFPGRFSGRQFSNSRSEMNVSTLELGDSALYLCASSRPDSFEQYFGPGTRLTVT.

This chain uses TRBV7-2 with TRBJ1-1; D is perhaps TRBD1 (6 bases). CDR1 is SGHTA, CDR2 FQGNSA, per germline. The CDR3 covers 13 residues. V gave up 4 bases and J gave up 4 bases, with 10 bases separating them. CDR3 loop: CASSSQGPTEAFF. CDR3 coding DNA: TGTGCCAGCAGCTCCCAGGGGCCCACTGAAGCTTTCTTT. The full variable domain, its missing parts supplied by reference TRBV7-2 and TRBJ1-1, is GAGVSQSPSNKVTEKGKDVELRCDPISGHTALYWYRQSLGQGLEFLIYFQGNSAPDKSGLPSDRFSAERTGGSVSTLTIQRTQQEDSAVYLCASSSQGPTEAFFGQGTRLTVV.

This CDR3 reads CASSQDIAGANNEQFF. The CDR3 DNA is TGCGCCAGCAGCCAAGACATAGCGGGAGCTAACAATGAGCAGTTCTTC. This chain connects TRBV4-3 to TRBJ2-1, with 9 bases aligning to TRBD2. Trimming took 0 bases from V and 5 from J; bases not matched to a gene: 5. The CDR3 has 16 amino acids. From germline, CDR1 is LGHNA and CDR2 YSLEER.

This clone was detected only a few times. The genes are TRBV4-3 and TRBJ2-1; 9 nucleotides match TRBD2. The germline V gene encodes CDR1 LGHNA and CDR2 YSLEER. Trimming cost V 0 bases and J 3 bases; bases outside gene matches: 12. CDR3 length equals 19 residues. CDR3 in DNA: TGCGCCAGCAGCCAAGAAAGTGGCGGGGGGGCCGTCTACTACAATGAGCAGTTCTTC. Protein: CASSQESGGGAVYYNEQFF.